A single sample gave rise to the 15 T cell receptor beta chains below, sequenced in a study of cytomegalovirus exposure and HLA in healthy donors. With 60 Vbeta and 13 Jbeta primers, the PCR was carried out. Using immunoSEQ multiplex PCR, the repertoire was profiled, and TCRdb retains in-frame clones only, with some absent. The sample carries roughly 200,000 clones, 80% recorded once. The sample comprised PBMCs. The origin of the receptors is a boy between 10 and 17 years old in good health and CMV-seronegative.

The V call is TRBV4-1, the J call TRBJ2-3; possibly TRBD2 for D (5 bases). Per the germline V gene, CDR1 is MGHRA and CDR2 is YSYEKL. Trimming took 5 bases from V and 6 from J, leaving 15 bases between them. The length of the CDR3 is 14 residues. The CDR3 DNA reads TGCGCCAGCAGCTCAGACGAGGGCGGGGATACGCAGTATTTT. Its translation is CASSSDEGGDTQYF.

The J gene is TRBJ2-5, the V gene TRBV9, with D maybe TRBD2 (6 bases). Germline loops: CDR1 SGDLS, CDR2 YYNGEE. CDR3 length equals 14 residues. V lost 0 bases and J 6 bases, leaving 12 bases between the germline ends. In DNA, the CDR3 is TGTGCCAGCAGCGTAGGGAGCGGGCGGCAGACCCAGTACTTC. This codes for CASSVGSGRQTQYF.

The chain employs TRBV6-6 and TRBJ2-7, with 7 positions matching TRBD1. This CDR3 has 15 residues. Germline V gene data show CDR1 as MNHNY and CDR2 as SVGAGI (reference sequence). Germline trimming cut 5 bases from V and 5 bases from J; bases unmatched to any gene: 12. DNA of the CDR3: TGTGCCAGCAGTGACCACAGGGGAATCATGCACGAGCAGTACTTC. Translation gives CASSDHRGIMHEQYF.

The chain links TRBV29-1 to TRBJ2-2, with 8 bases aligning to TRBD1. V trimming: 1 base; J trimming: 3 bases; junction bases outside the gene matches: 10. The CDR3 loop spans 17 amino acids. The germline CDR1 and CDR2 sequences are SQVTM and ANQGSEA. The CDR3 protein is CSVEVPRRTGYTGELFF. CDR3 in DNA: TGCAGCGTTGAAGTTCCTCGTCGGACAGGGTACACCGGGGAGCTGTTTTTT.

DNA of the CDR3: TGTGCCAGTTCCCTCACTAGCGGGGGCTTAGATACGCAGTATTTT. This sequence encodes CASSLTSGGLDTQYF. V gene TRBV19 combines with J gene TRBJ2-3; 11 positions agree with TRBD2. The CDR3 runs to 15 residues. With 8 bases clipped from V and 5 bases from J, the junction kept 9 bases outside the gene matches. CDR1 is LNHDA, CDR2 SQIVND, per germline (reference sequence).

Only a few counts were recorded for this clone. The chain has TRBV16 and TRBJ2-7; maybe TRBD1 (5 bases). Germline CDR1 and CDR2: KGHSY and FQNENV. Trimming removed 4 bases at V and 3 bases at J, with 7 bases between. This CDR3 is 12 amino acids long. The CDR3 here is CASSRRGYEQYF. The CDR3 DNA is TGTGCCAGCAGCCGAAGGGGCTACGAGCAGTACTTC.

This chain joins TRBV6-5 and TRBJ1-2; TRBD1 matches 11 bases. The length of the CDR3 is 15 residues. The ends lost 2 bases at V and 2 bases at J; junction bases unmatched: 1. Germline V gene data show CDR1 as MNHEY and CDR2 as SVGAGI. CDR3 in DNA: TGTGCCAGCAGTTACGGACAGGGGGCGAACTATGGCTACACCTTC. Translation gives CASSYGQGANYGYTF.

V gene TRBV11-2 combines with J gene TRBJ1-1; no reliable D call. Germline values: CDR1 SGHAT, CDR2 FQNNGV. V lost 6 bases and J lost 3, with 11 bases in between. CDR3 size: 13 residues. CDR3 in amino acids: CASSPQLDTEAFF. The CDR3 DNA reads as TGTGCCAGCAGTCCACAGTTGGACACTGAAGCTTTCTTT.

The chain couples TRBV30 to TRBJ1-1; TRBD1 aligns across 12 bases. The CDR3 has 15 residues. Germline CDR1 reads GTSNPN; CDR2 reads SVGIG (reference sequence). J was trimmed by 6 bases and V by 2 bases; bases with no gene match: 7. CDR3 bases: TGTGCCTGGAGTTCAGGGACAGGGGGCATCTCTGAAGCTTTCTTT. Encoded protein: CAWSSGTGGISEAFF.

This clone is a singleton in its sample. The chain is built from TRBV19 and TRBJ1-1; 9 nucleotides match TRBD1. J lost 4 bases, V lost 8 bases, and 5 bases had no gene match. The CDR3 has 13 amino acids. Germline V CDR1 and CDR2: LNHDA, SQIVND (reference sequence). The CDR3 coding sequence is TGTGCCAGTGGACAGGGGATGAGCACTGAAGCTTTCTTT. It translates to CASGQGMSTEAFF.

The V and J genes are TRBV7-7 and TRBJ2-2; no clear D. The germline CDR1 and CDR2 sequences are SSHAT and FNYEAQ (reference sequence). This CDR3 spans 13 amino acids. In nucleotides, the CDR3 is TGTGCTAGCCTTACTCGGGACACCGGGGAGCTGTTTTTT. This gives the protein CASLTRDTGELFF. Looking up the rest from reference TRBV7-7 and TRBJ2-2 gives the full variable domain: GAGVSQSPRYKVTKRGQDVTLRCDPISSHATLYWYQQALGQGPEFLTYFNYEAQPDKSGLPSDRFSAERPEGSISTLTIQRTEQRDSAMYRCASLTRDTGELFFGEGSRLTVL.

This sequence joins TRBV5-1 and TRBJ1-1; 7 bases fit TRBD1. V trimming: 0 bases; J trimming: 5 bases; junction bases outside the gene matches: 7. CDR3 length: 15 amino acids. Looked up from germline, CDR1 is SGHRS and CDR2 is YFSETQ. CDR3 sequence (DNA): TGCGCCAGCAGCTTGGCCAGGGGGATAGGAACTGAAGCTTTCTTT. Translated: CASSLARGIGTEAFF.

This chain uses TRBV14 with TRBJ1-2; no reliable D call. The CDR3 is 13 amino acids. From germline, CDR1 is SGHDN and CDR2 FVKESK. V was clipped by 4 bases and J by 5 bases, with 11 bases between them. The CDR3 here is CASSPTRGYGYTF. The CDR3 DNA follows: TGTGCCAGCAGCCCCACGCGGGGATATGGCTACACCTTC.

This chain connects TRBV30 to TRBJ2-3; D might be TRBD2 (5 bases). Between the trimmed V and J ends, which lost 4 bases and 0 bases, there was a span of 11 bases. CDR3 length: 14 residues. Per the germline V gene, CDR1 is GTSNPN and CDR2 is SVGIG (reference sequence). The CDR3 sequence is CAWTQRLSTDTQYF. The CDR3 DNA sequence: TGTGCCTGGACCCAGCGGCTTAGCACAGATACGCAGTATTTT.

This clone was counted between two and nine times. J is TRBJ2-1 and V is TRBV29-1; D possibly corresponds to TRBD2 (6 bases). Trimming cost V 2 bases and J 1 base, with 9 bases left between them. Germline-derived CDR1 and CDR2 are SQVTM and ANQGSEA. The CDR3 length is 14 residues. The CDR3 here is CSVELARSYNEQFF. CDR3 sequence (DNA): TGCAGCGTTGAACTAGCGCGGTCCTACAATGAGCAGTTCTTC.